This T cell receptor beta chain was profiled in a study of shared clonotypes between healthy human individuals. Overall study context: CD4 naive cells filled three plates per donor, CD4 memory three, CD8 naive two and CD8 memory one.

The donor cohort consisted entirely of Caucasian adults residing in Nashville, Tennessee. Assay runs were performed at deep level. Only in-frame clones appear in the TCRdb table, and some are missing; sequencing was by immunoSEQ multiplex PCR. This sample has under 2.5 million clones, with less than 95% found just once. V lost 7 bases and J 0 bases, leaving 17 bases between the germline ends. Germline V gene sequence: CDR1 KGHSH, CDR2 LQKENI. CDR3 length equals 16 residues. The gene calls are TRBV18 and TRBJ2-3; D may be TRBD2 (6 bases). The sequenced material came from naive CD4+ T cells from PBMCs. Subset reported: CD45RA+ positively selected. The sequence derives from a young man in good health. Some clones in this sample may be carry-over from other donors' samples. The CDR3 reads CASFPQPGVSTDTQYF. CDR3 DNA: TGTGCCAGCTTTCCTCAGCCGGGGGTGAGCACAGATACGCAGTATTTT.